This is a list of T cell receptor beta chains from one sample in a study of T cell changes during pregnancy in multiple sclerosis. Profiled with immunoSEQ multiplex PCR; TCRdb holds only in-frame clones, not every one. The table lists tens of thousands of clones, about 90% of them singletons. This specimen was peripheral blood, taken in the first trimester of pregnancy. These TCRs come from a female donor in good health, enrolled as a control in a pregnancy study. Both conserved end residues are part of each CDR3. The D gene is left open where the match is weak. Rows give clone size only sometimes, using once, few, many, or a class for an expanded clone.

j_gene | abundance | v_gene | d_gene | CDR3nt | CDR3aa
TRBJ1-1 | NA | TRBV5-1 | NA | TGCGCCAGCAGCTTGGCCGGCGGGAATGAGAACACTGAAGCTTTCTTT | CASSLAGGNENTEAFF
TRBJ2-3 | NA | TRBV5-1 | NA | TGCGCCAGCAGCCTCGAGGTTCCCACAGATACGCAGTATTTT | CASSLEVPTDTQYF
TRBJ2-5 | NA | TRBV18 | NA | TGTGCCAGCTCACCACCAGACACGGCCCTCCAAGAGACCCAGTACTTC | CASSPPDTALQETQYF
TRBJ2-7 | once | TRBV5-1 | NA | TGCGCCAGCAGCCTGGTCTTTAGCGGATTTTCCTACGAGCAGTACTTC | CASSLVFSGFSYEQYF
TRBJ1-1 | NA | TRBV19 | TRBD1 | TGTGCCAGTAGTATGGGGGACAGGGAAGGCACTGAAGCTTTCTTT | CASSMGDREGTEAFF
TRBJ1-1 | few | TRBV2 | NA | TGTGCCAGCACAAGGGTAGGGGATGACACTGAAGCTTTCTTT | CASTRVGDDTEAFF
TRBJ1-5 | NA | TRBV7-2 | NA | TGTGCCAGCAGCTTAGATGAGGTAATGGGGCCCCAGCATTTT | CASSLDEVMGPQHF
TRBJ1-2 | NA | TRBV2 | TRBD1 | TGTGCCAGCAGTGGCTTTGACAGGGACTATGGCTACACCTTC | CASSGFDRDYGYTF
TRBJ1-2 | NA | TRBV5-6 | TRBD1 | TGTGCCAGCAGCGGGACAGGTTTGAACTATGGCTACACCTTC | CASSGTGLNYGYTF
TRBJ2-7 | NA | TRBV7-2 | TRBD2 | TGTGCCAGCAGCCTCCCCCGGACTAGCGGGAGGGGAGAGCAGTACTTC | CASSLPRTSGRGEQYF
TRBJ2-2 | NA | TRBV6-1 | NA | TGTGCCAGCACCCTGGGTCCAGGGAAGCTGTTTTTT | CASTLGPGKLFF
TRBJ2-1 | NA | TRBV5-4 | TRBD2 | TGTGCCAGCAGCTTGGACGGCGGGGGAAGAAATGAGCAGTTCTTC | CASSLDGGGRNEQFF
TRBJ1-5 | NA | TRBV5-1 | TRBD1 | TGCGCCAGCAGCTTGTCAGGGGGAAGCAATCAGCCCCAGCATTTT | CASSLSGGSNQPQHF
TRBJ2-1 | NA | TRBV7-2 | TRBD1 | TGTGCCAGCAGATATCCGGGACAGCTATACAATGAGCAGTTCTTC | CASRYPGQLYNEQFF
TRBJ2-5 | NA | TRBV5-1 | NA | TGCGCCAGCAGCCTGGGAGTACCAGAGACCCAGTACTTC | CASSLGVPETQYF
TRBJ2-1 | NA | TRBV4-1 | TRBD2 | TGCGCCAGCAGCCAAGGGAGGCGGGGGGGTTACAATGAGCAGTTCTTC | CASSQGRRGGYNEQFF
TRBJ2-5 | NA | TRBV6-5 | TRBD1 | TGTGCCAGCAGTCCACGGACAGGGGGTGAGACCCAGTACTTC | CASSPRTGGETQYF
TRBJ1-1 | NA | TRBV7-2 | NA | TGTGCCAGCAGCTCGCCTGGCCAGGGGAACACTGAAGCTTTCTTT | CASSSPGQGNTEAFF
TRBJ1-1 | NA | TRBV19 | TRBD1 | TGTGCCAGTAGTCCTTTGGGACAGAGGGGGAACACTGAAGCTTTCTTT | CASSPLGQRGNTEAFF
TRBJ2-1 | NA | TRBV18 | NA | TGTGCCAGCCACCCGGTACGATACGATGAGCAGTTCTTC | CASHPVRYDEQFF